This T cell receptor (beta chain) was profiled in a study of T cell repertoires in cytomegalovirus infection (dated by TCRdb to 2018 to 2020). With respect to the entire study: The HLA type of each donor mattered for the analysis, because public TCR beta signatures pointed to carriage of CMV infection along with the matching HLA type. On the study overall, not on this receptor specifically: In both this cohort and an independent cohort of a few hundred donors, the cumulative frequency of public TCR beta family members distinguished carriers of CMV infection plus the relevant HLA type. The ex vivo response was dominated by HLA-C-restricted CMV-specific TCR beta clonotypes, which also provided the single most frequent clonotype in two of eight donors.

In the germline V gene, CDR1 corresponds to SGHTA and CDR2 to FQGNSA. The V end gives up 3 bases and the J end 2 bases, leaving 5 bases in the junction not matched to a gene. From the cysteine through the phenylalanine, the CDR3 covers 15 amino acids. The entry retains the CDR3 DNA only, 45 bases that are in frame from base 1. Sequenced using an Illumina HiSeq 1500. TCRdb's own reprocessing of the public reads used fastp at Q25 and MiXCR and kept productive beta chains. Rows with one shared CDR3 protein collapse into an entry with the most common genes and DNA. The sample table holds tens of thousands of distinct CDR3 sequences, of which about 4% were seen once. Around 21% of the sample is held by the ten biggest clonotypes. This clonotype showed up many times. Its antigen target is currently unknown. Base qualities are not recorded, but no much larger clone differs from it by a single base.

The TCR originated in a human donor in good health (CMV status not recorded). Some clones in this sample may be carry-over from other donors' samples. Sequences were obtained from PBMCs. The receptor chain draws on TRBV7-2 and TRBJ2-5, and 8 junction bases match TRBD1. The DNA is as follows: TGTGCCAGCAGCTTGCGGACAGGGCAACAAGAGACCCAGTACTTC. Its protein reads: CASSLRTGQQETQYF.